Listed below are T cell receptor beta chains from one sample, sequenced in a study of response to subunit inactivated influenza vaccine. TCRdb called the RT-PCR reads again in MiXCR, with one record for every CDR3 protein. The sample includes about 780,000 distinct CDR3 sequences, around 18% of them seen just once. This sample comprised PBMCs from blood, obtained about 5 days after vaccination. Source of these receptors: a man aged 50 to 60 who received an inactivated influenza vaccine. Both conserved end residues are part of each CDR3. A D gene is named only where the DNA matches it firmly. Clone size is shown for a subset of rows, as once, few, many or a class of expanded clone.

d_call	clone_size	v_call	j_call	cdr3_nt	cdr3_aa
TRBD2	.	TRBV20-1	TRBJ2-3	TGCAGTGCTAGAGGGACTAGCGGGACATTAGATACGCAGTATTTT	CSARGTSGTLDTQYF
.	many	TRBV7-2	TRBJ2-1	TGTGCCAGCACCGGGGATGTTTCTTACAATGAGCAGTTCTTC	CASTGDVSYNEQFF
.	.	TRBV4-2	TRBJ2-1	TGTGCCAGCAGCCAAGTTTCTTTAAGCTCCTACAATGAGCAGTTCTTC	CASSQVSLSSYNEQFF
.	.	TRBV7-2	TRBJ2-3	TGTGCCAGCAGCTTAGGTGGGGTTTGGAGCACAGATACGCAGTATTTT	CASSLGGVWSTDTQYF
TRBD1	.	TRBV19	TRBJ1-5	TGTGCCAGTACCAAGGGACAGGGAAATCAGCCCCAGCATTTT	CASTKGQGNQPQHF
.	.	TRBV28	TRBJ2-6	TGTGCCAGCAGATCCAGGGGCCGTGGGGCCAACGTCCTGACTTTC	CASRSRGRGANVLTF
.	.	TRBV5-5	TRBJ2-1	TGTGCCAGCAGCTTGATCGTGACCAGCTACAATGAGCAGTTCTTC	CASSLIVTSYNEQFF
TRBD1	.	TRBV6-5	TRBJ2-7	TGTGCCAGCAGTTTCCCCGGGGCGACAGGGGACGAGCAGTACTTC	CASSFPGATGDEQYF
TRBD2	few	TRBV24-1	TRBJ2-3	TGTGCCACCAGTGATTTACGGGAGGTCACAGATACGCAGTATTTT	CATSDLREVTDTQYF
.	.	TRBV6-1	TRBJ1-4	TGTGCCAGCAGGGGAAGACAGGCCCGTAATGAAAAACTGTTTTTT	CASRGRQARNEKLFF
.	.	TRBV5-1	TRBJ2-7	TGCGCCAGCAGCTTAAGTCCCCCTAACGAGCAGTACTTC	CASSLSPPNEQYF
TRBD2	few	TRBV5-1	TRBJ2-1	TGCGCCAGCAGCTTTGCCGGGGGGAGCGATGAGCAGTTCTTC	CASSFAGGSDEQFF
TRBD1	.	TRBV6-2/TRBV6-3	TRBJ2-2	TGTGCCAGCAGTGGCAGGGGGCGAGGTCGTACCGGGGAGCTGTTTTTT	CASSGRGRGRTGELFF
.	.	TRBV20-1	TRBJ1-2	TGCAGTGCTAGGGGTTTATCGGGGGGCTTTGGCTACACCTTC	CSARGLSGGFGYTF
TRBD2	.	TRBV3-1	TRBJ2-5	TGTGCCAGCAGCCTCAGGACTAGTGGGCCCCAGTACTTC	CASSLRTSGPQYF
.	.	TRBV4-2	TRBJ1-6	TGTGCCAGCAGCCAAGAGTTCCGTGGGGATTCACCCCTCCACTTT	CASSQEFRGDSPLHF
.	.	TRBV5-1	TRBJ1-2	TGCGCCAGCAGTTACGGGACGGCGATCTCCGGATTCTACACCTTC	CASSYGTAISGFYTF
TRBD2	.	TRBV20-1	TRBJ2-3	TGCAGTGCTAGCTTAAGGGAGCTAGCGGGTGGAGATACGCAGTATTTT	CSASLRELAGGDTQYF
TRBD2	few	TRBV10-3	TRBJ2-2	TGTGCCATCAGGCTCGGGACTAACGACGGGGAGCTGTTTTTT	CAIRLGTNDGELFF
TRBD1	.	TRBV4-2	TRBJ2-5	TGTGCCAGCAGCCAAGACTACAGGGGACAGTACTTC	CASSQDYRGQYF
TRBD1	.	TRBV12-3/TRBV12-4	TRBJ1-4	TGTGCCAGCAGTCCAGGGGGCGGATATGAAAAACTGTTTTTT	CASSPGGGYEKLFF
TRBD1	.	TRBV6-1	TRBJ1-6	TGTGCCAGCAGTCCCGCCCACGGCACAGGGGGATCACCCCTCCACTTT	CASSPAHGTGGSPLHF
.	few	TRBV28	TRBJ2-3	TGTGCCAGCAGACCAGGTGGGGACTGGACAGATACGCAGTATTTT	CASRPGGDWTDTQYF
.	few	TRBV5-1	TRBJ2-5	TGCGCCAGCAGCATACAGTCCCAAGAGACCCAGTACTTC	CASSIQSQETQYF
.	many	TRBV24-1	TRBJ2-5	TGTGCCACCAGTGATTTCCGGGGGCAAGAGACCCAGTACTTC	CATSDFRGQETQYF
.	.	TRBV27	TRBJ2-5	TGTGCCAGCAGTCCCCAGGGACGGTCACAAGAGACCCAGTACTTC	CASSPQGRSQETQYF
.	many	TRBV20-1	TRBJ1-1	TGCAGTGCTAGGGGCGGACTGGGGAACACTGAAGCTTTCTTT	CSARGGLGNTEAFF
.	.	TRBV12-3/TRBV12-4	TRBJ2-7	TGTGCCAGCAGCCGTCGGACAGAAACCCCCGAGCAGTACTTC	CASSRRTETPEQYF
.	.	TRBV7-2	TRBJ2-3	TGTGCCAGCAGCTCCCCCGGGACGCACACAGATACGCAGTATTTT	CASSSPGTHTDTQYF
.	.	TRBV6-6	TRBJ2-3	TGTGCCAGCATGCAGCTAAGCACAGAAACGCAGTATTTT	CASMQLSTETQYF
TRBD1	.	TRBV29-1	TRBJ1-5	TGCAGCGTTAGTACAGGGGGAGGACAGCCCCAGCATTTT	CSVSTGGGQPQHF
.	.	TRBV14	TRBJ1-2	TGTGCCAGCAGCCCCGACTTCCATGGCTACACCTTC	CASSPDFHGYTF
.	few	TRBV4-1	TRBJ2-5	TGCGCCAGCAGCCAAGCCCCGACAGTCCTCGGGGAGACCCAGTACTTC	CASSQAPTVLGETQYF
TRBD2	few	TRBV20-1	TRBJ2-1	TGCAGTGCCATGGGACTAGCGGGTACTGAGCAGTTCTTC	CSAMGLAGTEQFF
.	few	TRBV7-3	TRBJ2-5	TGTGCCAGCAGCGTACCAGCAGTCCGGGAGACCCAGTACTTC	CASSVPAVRETQYF
TRBD2	few	TRBV5-1	TRBJ2-7	TGCGCCAGCAGCGTCGGGGGCGGGAGGCACTACGAGCAGTACTTC	CASSVGGGRHYEQYF